This record covers a single T cell receptor beta chain. The specificity of this receptor is unknown. No base quality values were provided; no much bigger clone lies one nucleotide off. The library was produced with the immunoSEQ multiplex PCR assay. The multiplex PCR relied on a mix of 60 forward primers for TCR Vbeta segments and 13 reverse primers for TCR Jbeta segments. Amplification of the CDR3 region of rearranged TCR beta genes was performed with a multiplex PCR assay on genomic DNA. Amplified TCR beta libraries were sequenced as 87-base-pair reads on the Illumina HiSeq System. Per the authors' processing: A later analysis tallied some 79 million unique TCR beta chains across the 650 to 750 repertoires, and approximately 11 million of those chains were shared by two or more donors. To remove PCR and sequencing errors, raw reads were error-corrected and collapsed into unique sequences using a nearest-neighbor algorithm that merged closely related sequences. To assign V, D and J gene segments, CDR3 sequences were aligned to IMGT reference sequences. For a sequence to be retained, at least a six-nucleotide match to both a V gene segment and a J gene segment was required. Rearrangements were classified as productive when the CDR3 lacked stop codons and remained in frame with V and J, and all other rearrangements were classified as non-productive. Following IMGT convention, CDR3 was defined as the stretch from the second conserved V-encoded cysteine up to the conserved J-encoded phenylalanine. In an earlier analysis of 550 to 650 of the donors, sequences lacking an unambiguous match to a single V gene segment were excluded. In an earlier analysis of 587 of the donors, V segments were called functional above 56.7% productive rearrangements and were called segregating when the between-donor standard deviation exceeded 5%. To diagnose cytomegalovirus status from the catalog of TCR beta chain sequences, a statistical classification framework was built. A later analysis assigned V and J genes by comparing TCR nucleotide sequences with IMGT/GENE-DB human TR gene sequences. The TCRdist pipeline was used in a later analysis to assign CDR3 sequences and most-parsimonious VDJ recombination scenarios. In a later analysis, each TCR beta chain was defined by its CDR3 amino acid sequence together with its V-gene family, and reads lacking a unique V-gene family were excluded. To address suspected cross-contamination and a sequencing artifact, a later analysis removed over 500 highly shared, low-generation-probability nucleotide sequences. In a later analysis, a clonal expansion index was calculated for each public chain from normalized within-repertoire ranks of inferred template counts. In a later analysis, generation probabilities were computed using a VDJ recombination model fitted to out-of-frame rearrangements, and the results were checked against IGoR. Hypergeometric tests were used in a later analysis to score TCR-TCR, TCR-HLA and TCR-CMV co-occurrence, with a repertoire-size bias correction applied to the TCR pairs. A later analysis estimated false discovery rates by permuting HLA or CMV assignments 20 times. In a later analysis, co-occurring TCRs were grouped with DBSCAN, and TCRdist sequence similarity was added when clustering was performed within HLA-allele-positive subsets. For co-occurrence clustering, repertoires with fewer than 30,000 or more than 120,000 public chains were excluded, along with roughly 5 repertoires with anomalous nucleotide sharing. In its TCRdb copy, this immuneACCESS table keeps in-frame sequences only and misses some clones. Where compared with another copy, unresolved V genes explain less than half of these, and the others have no known cause. The V and J calls and clone size come from that table; D and trimming were worked out from the DNA. In all, the sample holds some 200,000 clones, and over 70% of those were seen once. The ten most abundant clones make up 3% to 4.5% of the sample.

This sample was included in a study of cytomegalovirus exposure and HLA in healthy donors (dated by TCRdb to between 2016 and 2019). For context, the study as a whole: According to an earlier analysis of around 600 of the donors, about 179 million T cells yielded approximately 120 million unique TCR beta sequences and approximately 280 Gb of sequence data. Alongside the repertoire data, information on donor age, sex, ethnicity and CMV serostatus was compiled. Among a few hundred genotyped donors of the cohort, an average of about 240,000 unique TCR beta nucleotide sequences were sequenced per donor, roughly a sixth of them non-productive. To predict cytomegalovirus infection status, the study brought together high-throughput TCR immunosequencing, statistical association of individual TCRs with disease status, and machine learning. The study was designed to test whether signatures of past pathogen exposure could be identified by cataloging public T cell receptors. An early release covering more than 500 HLA-typed donors comprised 300 to 350 gigabases of sequencing data and tens of millions of unique TCR sequences. The genetic ancestry cluster associated with self-reported Caucasian donors included about 84% of the 300 to 400 genotyped donors. A later analysis re-examined previously published TCR beta repertoires from around 670 donors and added high-resolution HLA genotyping to investigate patterns of TCR occurrence. HLA typing included class I and class II loci at four-digit resolution. Every repertoire in the discovery cohort had been generated on one and the same sequencing platform. The T cell repertoires of 666 subjects were profiled by immunosequencing and related to cytomegalovirus serostatus. Typing coverage varied by locus: roughly 629-630 donors for A, B, C, DRB1 and DQB1; roughly 560 for DQA1; 600 to 610 for DPA1; about 450 for DPB1. A later genetic analysis used genome-wide SNP genotypes for about three fifths of the 666 donors, treating that subset as a discovery cohort. In the later analysis, no new phenotypic data were used to find candidate immune exposures; instead, reliance was placed on TCR beta sequences and their occurrence across donors. In addition to the first cohort of 650 to 750 subjects, a separate validation cohort of under 150 different subjects was used. To decide whether each TCR beta V gene segment behaved as functional or pseudogenic, an earlier analysis of 587 of the donors relied on high-throughput TCR beta sequencing. Several DR-DQ haplotypes were treated as single units for association and clustering because of strong linkage in the cohort.

In total, 600 or so healthy bone marrow donors made up the cohort. At the time of sampling, every cohort member was nominally healthy, though immune exposures that went unrecorded were likely present. The donor was CMV seronegative and was included in the group of hundreds of seronegative cohort members. Every donor gave a peripheral blood sample, and the peripheral blood mononuclear cells from that sample were used for TCR beta sequencing. The Qiagen DNeasy Blood Extraction Kit was used to extract genomic DNA from the blood cell samples. Here V drops 4 bases and J drops 0 bases, and the junction holds 9 bases not matched to any gene. The CDR3 covers 17 residues, taking in both the cysteine and the phenylalanine. CDR3 DNA only is kept here, 51 bases in frame from base 1. From a lookup of the germline V gene, CDR1 and CDR2 are SGDLS and YYNGEE. Overall study outcomes, separate from this receptor: A later analysis found that HLA-associated TCR beta chains were more clonally expanded and had lower generation probabilities than equally common non-associated chains. Sequencing depth was assumed to be roughly uniform across donors in the presence/absence analyses, though that assumption may not hold. A later analysis reported that several top co-occurrence clusters appeared linked to parvovirus B19, influenza, CMV and Epstein-Barr virus. In an earlier analysis of 587 of the donors, most TCR beta V segments were observed in productive rearrangements about 90% or about 30% of the time, broadly matching IMGT annotations. A further reported finding was that TCR beta sequences accurately predicted the HLA-A and HLA-B alleles for most subjects in the first cohort. Because counts were too low, around 17 rarely observed V segments, including chromosome 9 orphons, were left out of the earlier analysis of some 640 of the donors. Across donors, most TCR sequences were observed very rarely, whereas some public TCRs were present in many individuals. A group of highly shared sequence variants was considered likely to be a technical artifact of the sequencing pipeline. Because the 87-base-pair reads could not distinguish some IMGT-functional V segments, including TRBV6-2 and TRBV6-3, those segments were excluded. Correlated functional status among segregating V segments might reflect linkage disequilibrium, but an unknown experimental factor could not be ruled out. The study gave a list of roughly 150 TCR beta chains associated with cytomegalovirus. According to a later analysis, most CMV-associated TCR beta chains appeared to be HLA-restricted, and the HLA associations seemed to be driven largely by CMV exposure. HLA typing was unavailable for some donors at each locus, so association tests used only the typed subset. A few of the identified cytomegalovirus-associated TCR beta chains were confirmed in vitro to be specific for cytomegalovirus antigens. In a later genetic analysis, a missense DCLRE1C variant was associated with V-gene and J-gene trimming of TCR beta chains, and the association was replicated in an independent cohort. For the cohort, immune exposure information was limited to CMV serostatus. In a later analysis, about 17,000 TCR beta sequences were associated with specific HLA alleles at a false discovery rate of 0.05. In a later genetic analysis, fewer N-insertions in productive TCRs were reported among donors in an Asian-associated ancestry cluster than the roughly 640-donor mean. According to a later analysis, TCR association rates differed among HLA loci, with DRB1 alleles showing the most associated TCRs and HLA-C alleles showing the fewest. Strong co-occurrence of HLA alleles, especially DR and DQ, made assigning TCR associations to individual alleles difficult. Only TCR beta chains were sequenced in this cohort, and the absence of alpha or paired-chain data limited detectable features. The classifier was reported to diagnose cytomegalovirus status with high specificity and sensitivity in both the original and validation cohorts. The authors suggested that the approach could potentially be extended to other disease states and immunological phenotypes.

This chain joins TRBV9 to TRBJ2-1; TRBD2 aligns with 8 central bases. The sample consisted of PBMCs. The clonotype was recovered from a man in his fifties or sixties in good health and CMV-seronegative. The nucleotides are TGTGCCAGCAGCCTCGGGGCGGGGGGCAGCTCCTACAATGAGCAGTTCTTC. This encodes CASSLGAGGSSYNEQFF. Full variable domain (CDR3 extended with the reference TRBV9 and TRBJ2-1 proteins): DSGVTQTPKHLITATGQRVTLRCSPRSGDLSVYWYQQSLDQGLQFLIQYYNGEERAKGNILERFSAQQFPDLHSELNLSSLELGDSALYFCASSLGAGGSSYNEQFFGPGTRLTVL.